What follows is one TCR beta chain and its context. Its antigen is as yet unknown. This specimen comes from a study of T-cell reconstitution after alpha-beta-depleted transplantation in children. The germline V gene encodes CDR1 SQVTM and CDR2 ANQGSEA. This CDR3 has 12 amino acids. Trimming took off 5 bases at V and 1 base at J, with 9 bases between the two ends. The authors prepared the TCRbeta library with unique molecular identifiers. A single record per CDR3 protein comes from TCRdb applying MiXCR to the PCR reads. The sample shows 450,000 to 550,000 distinct CDR3 sequences, over 9.5% of them seen only once. Study outcomes and limitations: Recipient T cells and thymic progenitors that survived gave rise to the high TCRbeta diversity observed at day 60 in some patients. Among T cells one year after transplant, newly produced cells accounted for most counts and diversity.

Sequenced material: PBMCs, mostly from graft donor cells, taken 180 days after TCRalphabeta/CD19-depleted stem cell transplant. This chain links TRBV29-1 with TRBJ2-7; D unresolved. The sequence derives from a female patient under 10 years old who had a stem cell transplant for aplastic anemia, so the T cells may come from the graft donor. CDR3 sequence: CSVRVRSYEQYF. In DNA form, the CDR3 reads TGCAGCGTTCGAGTTCGGTCCTACGAGCAGTACTTC.